These T cell receptor beta chains were read from a single sample in a study of blood T cell repertoires in COVID-19. Here immunoSEQ multiplex PCR was the method, and the copy in TCRdb shows in-frame clones only, minus some. The table includes around 160,000 clones, 81% detected once. The sequenced sample consisted of peripheral blood. The receptors were sampled from a human donor in a cohort sampled during active COVID-19. Each CDR3 is given with its conserved first and last residue. D genes are given only for firm matches. Some rows mark clone size as missing; the rest say once, few, many or name a class of expanded clone.

TRBV5-1,TRBJ1-6,TRBD1,.,TGCGCCAGCAGCGCGAACAGGGGTGATAATTCACCCCTCCACTTT,CASSANRGDNSPLHF
TRBV21-1,TRBJ1-5,.,once,TGTGCCAGCAGGAGGGGGGCAGGGGGCGGGCCCCAGCATTTT,CASRRGAGGGPQHF
TRBV11-2,TRBJ2-1,TRBD1,once,TGTGCCAGCAGCTTAGTTGTACAGGGGGGAAGCAATGAGCAGTTCTTC,CASSLVVQGGSNEQFF
TRBV7-2,TRBJ2-7,.,.,TGTGCCAGCAGCTTCTCGGAAGGAGACCACGAGCAGTACTTC,CASSFSEGDHEQYF
TRBV28,TRBJ2-3,TRBD1,.,TGTGCCAGCGGCCTCCGGGACAGGGTAACAGATACGCAGTATTTT,CASGLRDRVTDTQYF
TRBV19,TRBJ1-1,.,.,TGTGCCAGTAGGGAGGGACCCCAGAACACTGAAGCTTTCTTT,CASREGPQNTEAFF
TRBV6-5,TRBJ2-3,.,.,TGTGCCAGCAGTTCTATACGGGAGAGATCAACAGATACGCAGTATTTT,CASSSIRERSTDTQYF
TRBV11-3,TRBJ2-3,TRBD2,.,TGTGCCAGCAGCTGGAGTAGCGGGAGGACAGATACGCAGTATTTT,CASSWSSGRTDTQYF
TRBV15,TRBJ1-6,TRBD1,.,TGTGCCACCAGCAGAGGATTCCGGGACAGCAATTCACCCCTCCACTTT,CATSRGFRDSNSPLHF
TRBV29-1,TRBJ1-2,TRBD1,.,TGCAGCGCAGCCGGGACAGGGATAGATGGCTACACCTTC,CSAAGTGIDGYTF
TRBV2,TRBJ1-2,TRBD1,.,TGTGCCAGCAGTCAAACAGGGGGCGGGATGACAGGCTACACCTTC,CASSQTGGGMTGYTF
TRBV7-2,TRBJ2-3,TRBD2,.,TGTGCCAGCAGCGGGCGGCGCGGGGGGATCACAGATACGCAGTATTTT,CASSGRRGGITDTQYF
TRBV25-1,TRBJ2-1,.,.,TGTGCCAGCAGTGGAACGGGGGAAGCCTCCTACAATGAGCAGTTCTTC,CASSGTGEASYNEQFF
TRBV6-1,TRBJ2-1,.,.,TGTGCCAGCAGTGATTTCAGCTCCTACAATGAGCAGTTCTTC,CASSDFSSYNEQFF
TRBV28,TRBJ1-5,TRBD1,.,TGTGCCAGCGAGGAGGTCACAGGGGGCTTTGGGCAGCCCCAGCATTTT,CASEEVTGGFGQPQHF
TRBV30,TRBJ1-6,.,.,TGTGCCTGGAGGGGGCAGAATAATTCACCCCTCCACTTT,CAWRGQNNSPLHF
TRBV5-4,TRBJ2-7,TRBD1,few,TGTGCCAGCAGCTTTCGACAGGGGGCAGGCGAGCAGTACTTC,CASSFRQGAGEQYF
TRBV11-2,TRBJ1-4,.,.,TGTGCCAGCAGCTCGCTCAGGGGTGTTAATGAAAAACTGTTTTTT,CASSSLRGVNEKLFF
TRBV6-4,TRBJ2-1,TRBD2,.,TGTGCCAGCAGTAGACTAGCGGGGGAGTACAATGAGCAGTTCTTC,CASSRLAGEYNEQFF
TRBV6-7,TRBJ1-3,.,.,TGTGCCAGTTGTAAGCGGAGACTCTCGTCGGGAAACACCATATATTTT,CASCKRRLSSGNTIYF
TRBV5-4,TRBJ1-1,TRBD1,.,TGTGCCAGCAGCACCGGGACAGAGGACACTGAAGCTTTCTTT,CASSTGTEDTEAFF
TRBV19,TRBJ1-2,.,.,TGTGCCAGTAGTATAGACAGCTATGGCTACACCTTC,CASSIDSYGYTF
TRBV7-8,TRBJ1-1,.,.,TGTGCCAGCAGCCCCCCGGGGGTTAAAAGTACTGAAGCTTTCTTT,CASSPPGVKSTEAFF
TRBV5-1,TRBJ2-2,TRBD1,.,TGCGCCAGCAGCTTGGCCTCGGACAGGCGCCTTTCCGGGGAGCTGTTTTTT,CASSLASDRRLSGELFF
TRBV19,TRBJ2-3,TRBD1,.,TGTGCCAGTAGTAAACAGGGGACAGATACGCAGTATTTT,CASSKQGTDTQYF
TRBV2,TRBJ1-1,.,.,TGTGCCAGCAGTGATGAGACCTTCGGGGCTGAAGCTTTCTTT,CASSDETFGAEAFF
TRBV28,TRBJ1-5,TRBD1,.,TGTGCCAGCAGCCAAACGGGACAGGGGAAGCCCCAGCATTTT,CASSQTGQGKPQHF
TRBV7-6,TRBJ1-5,.,.,TGTGCCAGCAGCTTAGCCGGCAGGGGAAGCAATCAGCCCCAGCATTTT,CASSLAGRGSNQPQHF
TRBV4-3,TRBJ2-1,TRBD1,.,TGCGCCAGCAGCCAAGATTTAGGGGGCGGTGGCTACAATGAGCAGTTCTTC,CASSQDLGGGGYNEQFF
TRBV19,TRBJ2-3,.,.,TGTGCCAGTAATCGGGGAGGCACAGATACGCAGTATTTT,CASNRGGTDTQYF
TRBV27,TRBJ2-7,TRBD2,.,TGTGCCAGCAGGAGAACCGGGACTAAATACGAGCAGTACTTC,CASRRTGTKYEQYF
TRBV28,TRBJ1-4,TRBD1,.,TGTGCCAGCAGTTCCCCGGGACAGGGGAATGAAAAACTGTTTTTT,CASSSPGQGNEKLFF
TRBV9,TRBJ2-3,TRBD2,.,TGTGCCAGCAGCGTAGGGGGGGGACGCACAGATACGCAGTATTTT,CASSVGGGRTDTQYF
TRBV9,TRBJ2-7,.,.,TGTGCCAGCAGCGCCCGCCCCGGGACACCTGCTCACGAGCAGTACTTC,CASSARPGTPAHEQYF
TRBV20-1,TRBJ1-2,TRBD1,.,TGCAGTGCTAGTCCCCCGGGACAGGGGTCCTATGGCTACACCTTC,CSASPPGQGSYGYTF
TRBV28,TRBJ2-1,.,.,TGTGCCAGCAAAGGTACGACGGGTCTCGCGTTCTTC,CASKGTTGLAFF
TRBV9,TRBJ1-4,.,.,TGTGCCAGCAGCGTAGCCTCCGGGACAAATCATGAAAAACTGTTTTTT,CASSVASGTNHEKLFF
TRBV19,TRBJ2-1,.,once,TGTGCCAGTAGCCGCGGGGCCATCTCCTACAATGAGCAGTTCTTC,CASSRGAISYNEQFF
TRBV2,TRBJ2-1,TRBD1,.,TGTGCCAGCAGTGGGGACAGGGGGTCCTACAATGAGCAGTTCTTC,CASSGDRGSYNEQFF
TRBV27,TRBJ2-1,TRBD1,once,TGTGCCAGCAGTGGACAGGGGGCTGGTGAGCAGTTCTTC,CASSGQGAGEQFF
TRBV6-6,TRBJ2-1,TRBD2,.,TGTGCCAGCAGTCCTGGACCTTCGTCGGGGGGATACAATGAGCAGTTCTTC,CASSPGPSSGGYNEQFF
TRBV5-4,TRBJ2-2,.,.,TGTGCCAGCAGCTTGGCAGGCAGCCATACCGGGGAGCTGTTTTTT,CASSLAGSHTGELFF
TRBV5-1,TRBJ1-4,.,.,TGCGCCAGCAGCTTTTCCGGGGCTAATGAAAAACTGTTTTTT,CASSFSGANEKLFF
TRBV9,TRBJ2-7,TRBD1,.,TGTGCCAGCAGCGCCCGAGGGACAGGGGCTGATGAGCAGTACTTC,CASSARGTGADEQYF
TRBV15,TRBJ2-7,.,.,TGTGCCACCAGCGGCTTGATAGAAGGGGCGAGCTACGAGCAGTACTTC,CATSGLIEGASYEQYF
TRBV7-2,TRBJ2-3,TRBD2,.,TGTGCCAGCAGCGCCACAGAGCGGGGTTTACTCACAGATACGCAGTATTTT,CASSATERGLLTDTQYF
TRBV28,TRBJ2-1,TRBD2,.,TGTGCCAGCAGAGTAGCGGGGGGCATCGATGAGCAGTTCTTC,CASRVAGGIDEQFF
TRBV6-2/TRBV6-3,TRBJ2-3,TRBD2,.,TGTGCCAGCAGTCTCCCGGGCCTAGCGGGAGTGAGGGATACGCAGTATTTT,CASSLPGLAGVRDTQYF
TRBV4-1,TRBJ2-5,TRBD1,.,TGCGCCAGCAGCCAACAGGACAGGGATGGATGGACCCAGTACTTC,CASSQQDRDGWTQYF
TRBV27,TRBJ2-1,.,.,TGTGCCAGCAGTTTGGCCCGGGGAACCTACAATGAGCAGTTCTTC,CASSLARGTYNEQFF